The 17 T cell receptor beta chains listed next were all sequenced from one sample in a study of T cell clonality in common variable immunodeficiency. Study results and limitations: Fewer deletions and N-nucleotide insertions were reportedly seen in common variable immunodeficiency TCR beta sequences.

Assay: immunoSEQ multiplex PCR; the TCRdb copy retains only in-frame clones and omits some. Recorded here are 23,000 or so clones, none singletons. These receptors have no known antigen. The sample consisted of peripheral blood mononuclear cells. These receptors were collected from a human donor with common variable immunodeficiency.

This clone was counted ten times or more. The CDR3 end falls 3 residues outside the read, so it is completed with the germline J gene. The chain employs TRBV2 and TRBJ2-1; 9 bases agree with TRBD2. The junction had 5 bases not matched to a gene; V was cut back by 5 bases and J by 0 bases. Germline CDR1 and CDR2: SNHLY and FYNNEI. CDR3 length: 16 residues. The CDR3: CASSTLSGSSYNEQFF. The CDR3 DNA, read in part, is TGTGCCAGCAGTACCCTTAGCGGGAGCTCCTACAATGAG.

With respect to this clone: The read gets to within 3 residues of the CDR3 end, and the germline J gene fills in the rest. The chain joins TRBV18 to TRBJ2-2; a possible D gene is TRBD1 (5 bases). Germline assignment: CDR1 KGHSH and CDR2 LQKENI. This CDR3 contains 13 residues. This CDR3 is CASSPLDSLMLFF. CDR3 DNA, as far as it was read: TGTGCCAGCTCACCACTCGACAGTTTAATG.

This clone has at least ten counts. Read coverage stops 3 residues before the CDR3 terminus; the germline J gene supplies the remainder. This sequence joins TRBV10-3 and TRBJ1-4; D remains ambiguous. The CDR3 is 13 residues long. Germline V gene lookup returns CDR1 ENHRY and CDR2 SYGVKD. Trimming shortened V by 7 bases and J by 2 bases, and 8 bases separated the two germline ends. The CDR3 bases that were read are TGTGCCATCAAGGGTAGTACTAATGAAAAA. It codes for CAIKGSTNEK. The CDR3 in its entirety is CAIKGSTNEKLFF.

There are a few counts of this clone. The missing CDR3 end, 3 residues past where the read stops, is filled in from the germline J gene. This sample includes further DNA sequences coding for the same CDR3. This chain uses TRBV7-2 with TRBJ2-3; 8 bases line up with TRBD2. This CDR3 has 15 residues. Looked up from germline, CDR1 is SGHTA and CDR2 is FQGNSA. J lost 5 bases, V lost 1 base, and 5 bases had no gene match. Here the CDR3 reads CASSLGGAGGDTQYF. The DNA read from the CDR3 is TGTGCCAGCAGCTTAGGAGGTGCGGGAGGAGATACG. The variable domain in full, completed from reference TRBV7-2 and TRBJ2-3, reads GAGVSQSPSNKVTEKGKDVELRCDPISGHTALYWYRQSLGQGLEFLIYFQGNSAPDKSGLPSDRFSAERTGGSVSTLTIQRTQQEDSAVYLCASSLGGAGGDTQYFGPGTRLTVL.

Details on this clone: The CDR3 end falls 3 residues outside the read, so it is completed with the germline J gene. V usage is TRBV19 and J usage is TRBJ1-1; 8 bases agree with TRBD1. CDR1 and CDR2 from the germline V gene are LNHDA and SQIVND (reference sequence). The CDR3 totals 14 residues. The CDR3 protein is CASSRDRSISGAFF. CDR3 DNA, as far as it was read: TGTGCCAGTAGTCGGGACAGGTCTATAAGTGGG.

There are many counts of this clone. The read finishes 3 residues shy of the CDR3 end, and the germline J gene is used to complete it. The V gene is TRBV29-1, the J gene TRBJ1-4; 9 positions match TRBD1. Germline trimming cut 6 bases from V and 2 bases from J; bases unmatched to any gene: 4. CDR1 and CDR2 from the germline V gene are SQVTM and ANQGSEA. CDR3 size: 14 residues. The sequenced part of the CDR3 DNA is TGCAGCGTGGGACAGGGTTTGACTAATGAAAAA. Translated, it gives CSVGQGLTNEK. The full CDR3 sequence reads CSVGQGLTNEKLFF.

This clone was picked up many times. The observed sequence ends 3 residues before the CDR3 terminus, with the missing tail filled in from the germline J gene. The rearrangement joins TRBV29-1 to TRBJ2-1, with 8 bases matching TRBD1. Germline loops: CDR1 SQVTM, CDR2 ANQGSEA. V trimming: 1 base; J trimming: 8 bases; junction bases outside the gene matches: 10. This CDR3 is built from 15 residues. Incomplete CDR3 DNA: TGCAGCGTTGAAGGAGGCGGGACAGGTTATGATGAG. Amino acids: CSVEGGGTGYDE. The whole CDR3 reads CSVEGGGTGYDEQFF.

This clone was found many times. The sequenced part of the CDR3 DNA is TGTGCCAGCAGTGGTCGACTAGCGGGAGTTAGTGAG. Protein sequence: CASSGRLAGVSE. The complete CDR3 reads CASSGRLAGVSEQFF. The V gene is TRBV2, the J gene TRBJ2-1, with 12 bases aligning to TRBD2. Coverage ceases 3 residues before the CDR3 finishes, and the germline J gene fills in the end. This CDR3 comprises 15 residues. V trimming: 4 bases; J trimming: 9 bases; junction bases outside the gene matches: 7. Germline V gives CDR1 SNHLY, CDR2 FYNNEI.

This clone was observed a few times. The read ends 3 residues before the CDR3 terminus; that terminus is restored from the germline J gene. J is TRBJ1-2 and V is TRBV29-1; tentatively, D is TRBD1 (6 bases). CDR3 size: 13 residues. Germline assignment: CDR1 SQVTM and CDR2 ANQGSEA. With 5 bases removed from V and 7 bases from J, the gap between germline ends came to 17 bases. The CDR3: CSVTMKTGSGYTF. The DNA read from the CDR3 is TGCAGCGTTACTATGAAGACAGGTTCTGGC.

This clone was seen a handful of times. The CDR3 end lies 3 residues beyond the end of the read and is filled in from the germline J gene. The rearrangement links TRBV5-1 to TRBJ2-5, with 11 bases lining up with TRBD1. Germline V gives CDR1 SGHRS, CDR2 YFSETQ. The CDR3 has 18 amino acids. Losses at the gene ends were 4 bases for V and 2 bases for J; bases not matched to a gene: 13. This CDR3 is CASSLGGFRDRGQETQYF. The part of the CDR3 DNA that was read is TGCGCCAGCAGCCTTGGGGGATTCCGGGACAGGGGGCAAGAGACC.

This clone came up many times. Sequencing ends 3 residues short of the CDR3 end; the germline J gene provides the rest. The chain combines TRBV5-1 with TRBJ2-7, with 9 positions matching TRBD1. Germline CDR1 and CDR2: SGHRS and YFSETQ. J lost 3 bases, V lost 0 bases, and 4 bases had no gene match. This CDR3 comprises 15 residues. The CDR3 bases that were read are TGCGCCAGCAGCTTGGAGGGACAGGGAGGCTACGAG. Translating gives CASSLEGQGGYE. The whole CDR3 sequence reads CASSLEGQGGYEQYF.

Many counts were recorded for this clone. The read terminates 3 residues before the CDR3 end, so the remaining end is supplied by the germline J gene. V usage is TRBV18 and J usage is TRBJ2-7; 13 bases line up with TRBD2. Per germline, CDR1 KGHSH and CDR2 LQKENI. Unmatched junction bases numbered 7, after V lost 0 bases and J lost 2 bases. CDR3 length equals 18 residues. The sequenced CDR3 bases are TGTGCCAGCTCACCACCTAATCTGGGACTAGCGGGAACCTACGAG. Protein product: CASSPPNLGLAGTYE. The CDR3 in full is CASSPPNLGLAGTYEQYF. The full variable domain, its missing parts supplied by reference TRBV18 and TRBJ2-7, is NAGVMQNPRHLVRRRGQEARLRCSPMKGHSHVYWYRQLPEEGLKFMVYLQKENIIDESGMPKERFSAEFPKEGPSILRIQQVVRGDSAAYFCASSPPNLGLAGTYEQYFGPGTRLTVT.

This clone came up a few times. Read sequence stops 3 residues before the CDR3 end, and the germline J gene provides the missing end. The chain has TRBV18 and TRBJ1-4; D perhaps matches TRBD1 (6 bases). CDR3 length: 13 amino acids. The V and J ends lost 3 bases and 8 bases respectively, with 10 bases between them. The germline gives CDR1 KGHSH, CDR2 LQKENI. The CDR3 sequence is CASSPRGGEKLFF. The CDR3 DNA, read in part, is TGTGCCAGCTCACCTCGAGGGGGAGAAAAA.

As for this clone: The read is 3 residues too short to cover the CDR3 end, so that end is filled in from the germline J gene. V usage is TRBV18 and J usage is TRBJ2-2; 11 bases agree with TRBD2. CDR1 and CDR2 from the germline V gene are KGHSH and LQKENI. The V segment lost 5 bases and the J segment 5 bases; nucleotides outside the gene matches: 10. The CDR3 has 17 amino acids. The CDR3 here is CASSTLAGGPRTGELFF. The sequenced CDR3 bases are TGTGCCAGCTCAACGTTAGCGGGAGGGCCGAGGACCGGGGAG.

This clone appeared a few times. With the read ending 3 residues before the CDR3 end, the germline J gene is used to fill in that end. V usage is TRBV19 and J usage is TRBJ1-2; 12 bases are a match to TRBD1. With V trimmed by 4 bases and J by 3 bases, 6 bases remained unmatched. Germline assignment: CDR1 LNHDA and CDR2 SQIVND (reference sequence). CDR3 length: 16 amino acids. Partial CDR3 DNA: TGTGCCAGTAGTAAGGGACAGGGGGCGAACGACTATGGC. Amino acids: CASSKGQGANDYG. The whole CDR3 region reads CASSKGQGANDYGYTF.

This clone was seen repeatedly, ten times or more. The sequence runs out 3 residues before the end of the CDR3; the remainder is reconstructed from the germline J gene. This chain uses TRBV30 with TRBJ2-2, with 7 bases identical to TRBD2. The CDR3 length is 13 residues. CDR1 is GTSNPN and CDR2 is SVGIG in the germline V gene (reference sequence). Trimming cost V 3 bases and J 7 bases; bases outside gene matches: 5. CDR3 protein: CAWSLTSSGELFF. CDR3 DNA (partial): TGTGCCTGGAGCTTGACTAGCAGCGGGGAG.

This clone appeared a few times. The sequence runs out 3 residues before the end of the CDR3; the remainder is reconstructed from the germline J gene. J is TRBJ1-5 and V is TRBV7-9, with no clear D. Per the germline V gene, CDR1 is SEHNR and CDR2 is FQNEAQ (reference sequence). This CDR3 is 12 amino acids long. With 6 bases removed from V and 4 bases from J, the gap between germline ends came to 7 bases. CDR3 amino acids: CASSNSNQPQHF. The DNA read from the CDR3 is TGTGCCAGCAGTAACAGTAATCAGCCC.